The T cell receptor (beta chain) under discussion was sequenced for a study of cytomegalovirus exposure and HLA in healthy donors. Study-wide results and limits: The tendency of first-cohort TCR clusters to co-occur in the roughly 120 validation repertoires was the finding of a later analysis. The study listed 164 cytomegalovirus-associated TCR beta chains.

The V end was cut by 4 bases, the J end by 3 bases, with 7 bases between. The CDR3 sequence is 12 residues long. CDR1 and CDR2 from the germline V gene are SGHDT and YYEEEE. Profiling relied on immunoSEQ multiplex PCR, and the TCRdb table lists in-frame clones only, not all of them. The sample contains under 400,000 clones, 86% of which appear only once. Points on this clone: Its antigen is currently unknown.

This TCR was recovered from a woman aged 18 to 35 in good health and CMV-seronegative. Sequences were obtained from PBMCs. The chain employs TRBV5-6 and TRBJ1-2; no definite D call. As DNA, the CDR3 is TGTGCCAGCAGCCGCCAGGACTATGGCTACACCTTC. It encodes CASSRQDYGYTF. Together with reference TRBV5-6 and TRBJ1-2, the CDR3 gives the full variable domain: DAGVTQSPTHLIKTRGQQVTLRCSPKSGHDTVSWYQQALGQGPQFIFQYYEEEERQRGNFPDRFSGHQFPNYSSELNVNALLLGDSALYLCASSRQDYGYTFGSGTRLTVV.